Described below is a single TCR beta chain sequence and its context. Its binding antigen is unknown. The sample holds no much larger clone one base away, and base qualities are not on file. Taken from cysteine to phenylalanine, the CDR3 has 14 residues. Only the CDR3 DNA stays, 42 bases, in frame from base 1. Compared with germline, V lacks 5 bases and J lacks 2 bases; bases without a gene match: 5. From a lookup of the germline V gene, CDR1 and CDR2 are SGHTA and FQGTGA. TCRbeta CDR3 regions were amplified from genomic DNA using the immunoSEQ Assay, a bias-controlled multiplex PCR. The source study handled its data this way. The number of nucleated cells in each sample was estimated by amplification of reference gene primers within the assay. To quantify the absolute abundance of each unique TCRbeta CDR3 rearrangement, sequence reads were collapsed and filtered. For each sample, productive Simpson clonality was calculated as the square root of Simpson's diversity index over productive rearrangements. The immuneACCESS repertoire file appears here via TCRdb, limited to in-frame rearrangements. These files lack a portion of the clones; in checked studies, under half of the deficit traces to unresolved V genes, and the cause of the others is not known. V, J and clone size are taken as reported in that table, and D and trimming were inferred from the DNA itself. The sample table contains about 180,000 clones; only one count was recorded for 84% of them. Roughly 15% of the sample is held by the ten biggest clonotypes.

The sample is drawn from a study of blood T cell repertoires in COVID-19 (dated by TCRdb to the early 2020s). With regard to the full study: The collaborator samples originated in the United States, Italy and Spain and spanned the acute and convalescent phases of COVID-19. The repertoires were released in a freely available public database meant as a resource for research on the immune response to SARS-CoV-2. The material from the prospective study consisted of cDNA or gDNA derived from T cells, B-cell-depleted T cells, or PBMCs. Samples were obtained from the ongoing ImmuneRACE study (first 160 participants) and from about 1,300 subjects provided by 6 global collaborators. Nearly every sample came with metadata listing a de-identified subject ID, COVID-19 status, age in years and sex. The dataset comprised deeply sampled blood TCRbeta repertoires from subjects exposed to, actively infected with, or recovered from COVID-19. Where available, HLA class I and class II types were taken from metadata supplied by the sample provider and were not determined by assay-based typing. Overall study outcomes, separate from this receptor: How much clinical and demographic metadata was included differed by source and by participant, and the metadata was provided uncurated.

The collaborating institutions used their own protocols to collect whole blood in K2EDTA tubes. For TCRbeta analysis, collaborator samples were shipped as frozen whole blood, as isolated PBMCs, or as DNA extracted from either sample type. This clonotype was obtained from a man aged 18 to 29 with active or convalescent COVID-19. The chain is encoded by TRBV7-3 joined to TRBJ2-5; TRBD1 lines up with 7 middle nucleotides. Sample: peripheral blood. The CDR3 protein is CASSPTGLQETQYF. The nucleotides read TGTGCCAGCAGCCCGACAGGGTTGCAAGAGACCCAGTACTTC.